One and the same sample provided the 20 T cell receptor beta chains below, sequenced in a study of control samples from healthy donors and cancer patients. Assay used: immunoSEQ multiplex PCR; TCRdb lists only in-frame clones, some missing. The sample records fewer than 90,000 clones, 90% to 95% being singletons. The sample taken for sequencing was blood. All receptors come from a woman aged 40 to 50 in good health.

The CDR3 reads CASNPNLGNSPLHF. The DNA of the CDR3 is TGCGCCAGCAACCCTAACCTGGGCAATTCACCCCTCCACTTT. The chain carries TRBV5-1 and TRBJ1-6, with unresolved D. V was clipped by 6 bases and J by 7 bases, with 14 bases between them. The CDR3 length is 14 residues. CDR1 and CDR2 (germline): SGHRS, YFSETQ.

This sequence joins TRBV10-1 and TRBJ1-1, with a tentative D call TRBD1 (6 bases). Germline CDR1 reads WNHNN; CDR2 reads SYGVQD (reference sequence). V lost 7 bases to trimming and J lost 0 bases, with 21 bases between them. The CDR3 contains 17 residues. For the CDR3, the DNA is TGCGCCAGCAAGAAATTGGGGGGGCGCTCCATGAACACTGAAGCTTTCTTT. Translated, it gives CASKKLGGRSMNTEAFF.

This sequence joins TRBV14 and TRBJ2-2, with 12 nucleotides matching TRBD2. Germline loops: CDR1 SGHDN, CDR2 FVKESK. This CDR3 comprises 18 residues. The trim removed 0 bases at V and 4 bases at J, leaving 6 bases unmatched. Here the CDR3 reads CASSQEGTSGGTTGELFF. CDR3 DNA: TGTGCCAGCAGCCAAGAGGGAACTAGCGGGGGGACCACCGGGGAGCTGTTTTTT.

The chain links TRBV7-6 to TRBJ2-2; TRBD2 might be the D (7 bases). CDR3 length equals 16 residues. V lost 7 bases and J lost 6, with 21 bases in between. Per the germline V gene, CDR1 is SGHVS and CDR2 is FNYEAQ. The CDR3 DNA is TGTGCCAGCACCCCCTGGTCGGGGAGGGGGGCCGGGGAGCTGTTTTTT. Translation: CASTPWSGRGAGELFF. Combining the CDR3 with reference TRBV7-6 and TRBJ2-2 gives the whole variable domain GAGVSQSPRYKVTKRGQDVALRCDPISGHVSLYWYRQALGQGPEFLTYFNYEAQQDKSGLPNDRFSAERPEGSISTLTIQRTEQRDSAMYRCASTPWSGRGAGELFFGEGSRLTVL.

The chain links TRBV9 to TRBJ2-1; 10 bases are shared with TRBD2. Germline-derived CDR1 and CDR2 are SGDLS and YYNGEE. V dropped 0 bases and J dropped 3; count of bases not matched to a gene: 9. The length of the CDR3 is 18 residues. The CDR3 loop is CASSVATFSGGYYNEQFF. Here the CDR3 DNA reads TGTGCCAGCAGCGTAGCTACTTTTAGCGGGGGGTACTACAATGAGCAGTTCTTC.

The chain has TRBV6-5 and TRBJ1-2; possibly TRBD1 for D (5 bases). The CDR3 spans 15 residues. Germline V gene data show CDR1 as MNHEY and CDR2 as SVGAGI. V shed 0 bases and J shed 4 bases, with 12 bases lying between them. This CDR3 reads CASSYSSGVAYGYTF. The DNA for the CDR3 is TGTGCCAGCAGTTACTCATCGGGGGTGGCCTATGGCTACACCTTC.

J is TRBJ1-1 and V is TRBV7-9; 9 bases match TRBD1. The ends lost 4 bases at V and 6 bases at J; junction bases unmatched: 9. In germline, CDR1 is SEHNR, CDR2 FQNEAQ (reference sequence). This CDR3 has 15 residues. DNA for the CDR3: TGTGCCAGCAGCTCACCGGACAGGGGTTTCCCTGAAGCTTTCTTT. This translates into CASSSPDRGFPEAFF. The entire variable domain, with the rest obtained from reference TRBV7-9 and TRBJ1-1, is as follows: DTGVSQNPRHKITKRGQNVTFRCDPISEHNRLYWYRQTLGQGPEFLTYFQNEAQLEKSRLLSDRFSAERPKGSFSTLEIQRTEQGDSAMYLCASSSPDRGFPEAFFGQGTRLTVV.

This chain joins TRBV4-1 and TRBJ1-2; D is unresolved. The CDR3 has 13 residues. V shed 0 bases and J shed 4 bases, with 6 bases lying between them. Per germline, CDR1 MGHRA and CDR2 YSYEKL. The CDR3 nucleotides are TGCGCCAGCAGCCAAGATACTTTCTATGGCTACACCTTC. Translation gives CASSQDTFYGYTF.

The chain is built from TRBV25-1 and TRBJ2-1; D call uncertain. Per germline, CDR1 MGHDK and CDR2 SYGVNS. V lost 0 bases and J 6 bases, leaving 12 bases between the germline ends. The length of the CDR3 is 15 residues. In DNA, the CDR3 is TGTGCCAGCAGTGAATATGTGAGTTTCAGCAATGAGCAGTTCTTC. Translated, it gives CASSEYVSFSNEQFF. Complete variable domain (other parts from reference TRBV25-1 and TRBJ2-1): EADIYQTPRYLVIGTGKKITLECSQTMGHDKMYWYQQDPGMELHLIHYSYGVNSTEKGDLSSESTVSRIRTEHFPLTLESARPSHTSQYLCASSEYVSFSNEQFFGPGTRLTVL.

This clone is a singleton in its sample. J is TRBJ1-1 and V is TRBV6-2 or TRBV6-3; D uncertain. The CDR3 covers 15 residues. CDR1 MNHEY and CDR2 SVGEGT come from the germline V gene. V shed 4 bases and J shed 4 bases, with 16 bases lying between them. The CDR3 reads CASSFENAGSTEAFF. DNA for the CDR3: TGTGCCAGCAGTTTCGAAAACGCGGGGAGCACTGAAGCTTTCTTT.

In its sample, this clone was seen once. For the CDR3, the DNA is TGTGCCAGCACCCCCGACAGGGCCTTCTCCCCCGAGCAGTACTTC. This codes for CASTPDRAFSPEQYF. The chain couples TRBV6-5 to TRBJ2-7; 7 bases line up with TRBD1. CDR1 and CDR2 (germline): MNHEY, SVGAGI. The ends lost 7 bases at V and 6 bases at J; junction bases unmatched: 15. The CDR3 spans 15 residues.

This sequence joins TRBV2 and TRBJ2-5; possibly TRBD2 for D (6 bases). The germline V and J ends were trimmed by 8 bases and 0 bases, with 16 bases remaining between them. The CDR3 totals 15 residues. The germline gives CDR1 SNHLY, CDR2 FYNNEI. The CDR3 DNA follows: TGTGCCAGCTCGGACCGGGGGACCTACCAAGAGACCCAGTACTTC. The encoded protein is CASSDRGTYQETQYF.

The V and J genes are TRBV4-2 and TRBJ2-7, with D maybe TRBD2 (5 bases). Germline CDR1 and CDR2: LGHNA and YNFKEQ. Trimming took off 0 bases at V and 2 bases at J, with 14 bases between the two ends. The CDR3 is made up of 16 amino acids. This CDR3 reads CASSQDLALPPYEQYF. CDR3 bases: TGTGCCAGCAGCCAAGATCTAGCCCTACCTCCCTACGAGCAGTACTTC.

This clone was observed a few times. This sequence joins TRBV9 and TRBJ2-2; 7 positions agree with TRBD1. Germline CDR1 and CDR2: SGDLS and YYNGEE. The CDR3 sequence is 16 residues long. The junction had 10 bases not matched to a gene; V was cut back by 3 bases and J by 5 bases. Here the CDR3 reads CASSATHRGGTGELFF. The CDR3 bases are TGTGCCAGCAGCGCAACCCACAGGGGTGGTACCGGGGAGCTGTTTTTT.

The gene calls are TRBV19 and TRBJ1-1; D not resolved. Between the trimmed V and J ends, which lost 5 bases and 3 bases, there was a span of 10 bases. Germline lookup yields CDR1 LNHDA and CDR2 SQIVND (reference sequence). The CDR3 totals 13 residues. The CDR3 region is CASSPHGDTEAFF. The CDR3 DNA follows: TGTGCCAGTAGTCCCCATGGTGACACTGAAGCTTTCTTT.

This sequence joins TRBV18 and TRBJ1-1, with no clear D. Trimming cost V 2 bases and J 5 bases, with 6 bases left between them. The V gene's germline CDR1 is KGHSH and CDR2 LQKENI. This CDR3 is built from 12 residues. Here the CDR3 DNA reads TGTGCCAGCTCACCAGGGGAGACTGAAGCTTTCTTT. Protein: CASSPGETEAFF. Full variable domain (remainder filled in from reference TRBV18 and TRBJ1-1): NAGVMQNPRHLVRRRGQEARLRCSPMKGHSHVYWYRQLPEEGLKFMVYLQKENIIDESGMPKERFSAEFPKEGPSILRIQQVVRGDSAAYFCASSPGETEAFFGQGTRLTVV.

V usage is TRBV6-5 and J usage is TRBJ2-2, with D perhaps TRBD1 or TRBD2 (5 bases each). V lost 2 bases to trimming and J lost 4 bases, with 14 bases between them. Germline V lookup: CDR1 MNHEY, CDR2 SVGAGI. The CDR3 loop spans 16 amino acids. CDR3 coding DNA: TGTGCCAGCAGTTACGTCTTAGGGACGGGCACCGGGGAGCTGTTTTTT. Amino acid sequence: CASSYVLGTGTGELFF.

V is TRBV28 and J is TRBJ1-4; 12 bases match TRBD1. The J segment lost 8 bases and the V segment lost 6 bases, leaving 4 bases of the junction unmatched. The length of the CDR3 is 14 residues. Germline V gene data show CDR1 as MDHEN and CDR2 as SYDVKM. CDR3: CASSGTGGTEKLFF. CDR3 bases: TGTGCCAGCAGCGGGACAGGGGGCACGGAAAAACTGTTTTTT.

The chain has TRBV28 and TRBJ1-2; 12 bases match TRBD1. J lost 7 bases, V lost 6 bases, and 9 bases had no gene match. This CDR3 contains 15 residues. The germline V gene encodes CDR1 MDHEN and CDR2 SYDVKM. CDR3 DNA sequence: TGTGCCAGCAGAGCCGGGACAGGGGGCTATGTTGGCTACACCTTC. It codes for CASRAGTGGYVGYTF.

CDR3 amino acids: CASSPGEYGYTF. CDR3 DNA: TGTGCCAGCAGCCCAGGGGAGTATGGCTACACCTTC. The rearrangement uses TRBV3-1 (or the pseudogene TRBV3-2) and TRBJ1-2, with D possibly matching TRBD1 (6 bases). Germline V gives CDR1 LGHDT, CDR2 YNNKEL (reference sequence). The CDR3 totals 12 residues. V was pared by 4 bases and J by 5 bases, with 8 bases between.